This TCR beta chain is from a study of cytomegalovirus exposure and HLA in healthy donors. The study, taken as a whole, reports: An analysis that was carried out later associated some 17,000 TCR beta sequences with HLA alleles at 0.05 false discovery rate. The investigators catalogued some 150 TCR beta chains as cytomegalovirus-associated. Some segments of the V type, notably TRBV6-2 and TRBV6-3, were excluded as indistinguishable. Sequencing depth roughly uniform across donors was assumed in presence/absence analyses.

The PCR used 60 Vbeta and 13 Jbeta primers. Generated by immunoSEQ multiplex PCR, the TCRdb table keeps only in-frame clones and is missing some. Counted here are 100,000 to 150,000 clones, approximately 80% occurring once; the ten biggest clones make up approximately 0.86%. J was trimmed by 2 bases and V by 3 bases; bases with no gene match: 20. Looked up from germline, CDR1 is MGHRA and CDR2 is YSYEKL. The CDR3 is 20 residues long. Remarks on this clone: Its antigen is still unknown.

This receptor was obtained from a woman aged 55-70 years in good health and CMV-seronegative. V usage is TRBV4-1 and J usage is TRBJ2-3; 7 bases line up with TRBD1. Sample: PBMCs. CDR3 sequence (DNA): TGCGCCAGCAGCCAGGTGGAGAACCCCCTCTGGGACAGCGACACAGATACGCAGTATTTT. Encoded protein: CASSQVENPLWDSDTDTQYF.